This T cell receptor beta chain was profiled in a study of T cell clones after liver transplantation. For the study at large: Three of eight recipients were HCV-positive; others had non-autoimmune, non-viral indications. Subjects received no induction therapy and standard immunosuppression until randomization at 12-24 months post-transplant. Tolerance: complete withdrawal held at least one year, liver enzymes staying within twice normal.

This clone appeared a few times. The assay was immunoSEQ multiplex PCR, and TCRdb's table has in-frame clones only and misses some. The table records 72,000 or so clones, roughly 85% of them present only once. V dropped 3 bases and J dropped 5; count of bases not matched to a gene: 5. Germline V gene data show CDR1 as SGHRS and CDR2 as YFSETQ. This CDR3 has 14 residues. This clonotype was obtained from a human patient who received a liver transplant. Some T cells may be the graft donor's. The chain employs TRBV5-1 and TRBJ2-7; 10 bases line up with TRBD2. This sample comprised CD4+ T cells from blood, obtained at the 22-month timepoint. The CDR3 nucleotides are TGCGCCAGCAGCTCGGGACTAGCGCCGGACGAGCAGTACTTC. Translation gives CASSSGLAPDEQYF.